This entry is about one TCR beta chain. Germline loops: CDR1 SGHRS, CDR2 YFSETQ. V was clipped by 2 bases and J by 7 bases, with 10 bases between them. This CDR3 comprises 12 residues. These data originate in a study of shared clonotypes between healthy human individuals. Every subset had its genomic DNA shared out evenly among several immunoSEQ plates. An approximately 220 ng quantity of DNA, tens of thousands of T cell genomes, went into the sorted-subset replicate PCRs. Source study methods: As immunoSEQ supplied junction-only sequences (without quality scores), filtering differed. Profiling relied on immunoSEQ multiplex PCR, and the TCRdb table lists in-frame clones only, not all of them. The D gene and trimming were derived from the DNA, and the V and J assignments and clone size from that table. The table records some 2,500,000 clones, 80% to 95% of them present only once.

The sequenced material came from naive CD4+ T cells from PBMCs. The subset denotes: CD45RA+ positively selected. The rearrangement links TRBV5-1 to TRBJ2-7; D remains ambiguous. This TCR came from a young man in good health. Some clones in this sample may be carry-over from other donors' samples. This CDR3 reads CASSFSLGEQYF. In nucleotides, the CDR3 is TGCGCCAGCAGCTTTTCGCTGGGGGAGCAGTACTTC.